The 23 T cell receptor beta chains given below trace back to one sample, sequenced in a study of blood T cell repertoires in COVID-19. Data came from immunoSEQ multiplex PCR; TCRdb stores just in-frame clones and leaves some out. The data show approximately 74,000 clones, over 70% seen once. Sequenced: peripheral blood. The receptor set was obtained from an elderly man with active or convalescent COVID-19.

This clone was observed a few times. The rearrangement uses TRBV11-2 and TRBJ2-1, with TRBD2 matching over 7 bases. Trimming cost V 0 bases and J 6 bases; bases outside gene matches: 14. Germline values: CDR1 SGHAT, CDR2 FQNNGV. The CDR3 is made up of 18 amino acids. The CDR3 here is CASSLDPRGRRGTNEQFF. CDR3 DNA: TGTGCCAGCAGCTTAGATCCTCGGGGTCGGCGGGGGACCAATGAGCAGTTCTTC.

A few counts support this clone. CDR3 residues: CASSLSGGYEQYF. In DNA form, the CDR3 reads TGTGCCAGCAGCTTGTCAGGGGGCTACGAGCAGTACTTC. The gene calls are TRBV5-8 and TRBJ2-7, with 7 bases lining up with TRBD1. Germline V gene sequence: CDR1 SGHTS, CDR2 YDEGEE. This CDR3 spans 13 amino acids. The V segment lost 1 base and the J segment 3 bases; nucleotides outside the gene matches: 1.

The chain links TRBV5-6 to TRBJ2-3, with TRBD2 identical over 11 bases. Germline-derived CDR1 and CDR2 are SGHDT and YYEEEE. The CDR3 covers 16 residues. V shed 4 bases, J shed 4 bases, and the junction held 8 bases outside the gene matches. CDR3 sequence (DNA): TGTGCCAGCAGCGCCCGACTAGCGGGGAGGGCAGATACGCAGTATTTT. It codes for CASSARLAGRADTQYF.

This clone came up once. The V and J genes are TRBV7-9 and TRBJ1-2; D possibly corresponds to TRBD1 (5 bases). There are 14 residues in the CDR3. Looked up from germline, CDR1 is SEHNR and CDR2 is FQNEAQ (reference sequence). Trimming removed 6 bases at V and 0 bases at J, with 11 bases between. CDR3 protein: CASSRRQSNYGYTF. The CDR3 region has the DNA TGTGCCAGCAGTAGAAGACAGTCTAACTATGGCTACACCTTC. The variable domain in full, with the rest retrieved from reference TRBV7-9 and TRBJ1-2, is DTGVSQNPRHKITKRGQNVTFRCDPISEHNRLYWYRQTLGQGPEFLTYFQNEAQLEKSRLLSDRFSAERPKGSFSTLEIQRTEQGDSAMYLCASSRRQSNYGYTFGSGTRLTVV.

This sequence joins TRBV29-1 and TRBJ2-1, with D perhaps TRBD1 (6 bases). CDR1 and CDR2 (germline): SQVTM, ANQGSEA. The CDR3 covers 13 residues. Trimming took 5 bases from V and 6 from J, leaving 14 bases between them. The CDR3 region is CSVIGQGSNEQFF. The CDR3 nucleotides read TGCAGCGTTATAGGCCAGGGGTCCAATGAGCAGTTCTTC.

The chain uses TRBV6-5 and TRBJ1-2, with TRBD1 identical over 8 bases. The CDR3 consists of 14 residues. Germline CDR1 MNHEY, CDR2 SVGAGI. V was pared by 6 bases and J by 7 bases, with 10 bases of the junction left unmatched. The CDR3 DNA follows: TGTGCCAGCAGAGATTCCGGGACAGGTGGTGGCTACACCTTC. The encoded protein is CASRDSGTGGGYTF.

This chain connects TRBV29-1 to TRBJ2-7, with 9 bases identical to TRBD1. The V gene end was trimmed by 7 bases and the J gene end by 2 bases; junction bases not matched to a gene: 12. Germline V CDR1 and CDR2: SQVTM, ANQGSEA. The CDR3 is made up of 15 amino acids. The chain's CDR3 is CSAGGLGTGTYEQYF. The CDR3 coding sequence is TGCAGCGCAGGAGGGCTAGGGACAGGGACCTACGAGCAGTACTTC.

J is TRBJ1-1 and V is TRBV5-1; D perhaps matches TRBD1 (5 bases). The CDR3 is made up of 16 amino acids. CDR1 is SGHRS, CDR2 YFSETQ, per germline. With 4 bases removed from V and 0 bases from J, the gap between germline ends came to 16 bases. The chain's CDR3 is CASSNHGRGLNTEAFF. The CDR3 bases are TGCGCCAGCAGCAACCATGGGCGGGGGTTGAACACTGAAGCTTTCTTT.

The chain has TRBV28 and TRBJ2-7; the D gene is possibly TRBD1 (6 bases). V lost 1 base and J lost 2, with 12 bases in between. CDR1 and CDR2 (germline): MDHEN, SYDVKM. This CDR3 region has 15 residues. CDR3 sequence reads: CASSLSTGSTYEQYF. In DNA form, the CDR3 reads TGTGCCAGCAGTTTATCTACAGGGTCCACCTACGAGCAGTACTTC.

This chain connects TRBV3-1 (or the pseudogene TRBV3-2) to TRBJ1-2, with D possibly matching TRBD1 (6 bases). Germline CDR1 is LGHDT and CDR2 is YNNKEL (reference sequence). Between the trimmed V and J ends, which lost 6 bases and 11 bases, there was a span of 19 bases. This CDR3 is 13 amino acids long. Here the CDR3 DNA reads TGTGCCAGCAGAGGGGGGGCCTCCCTCGGTTACACCTTC. Its translation: CASRGGASLGYTF.

This clone was counted a single time. The chain has TRBV15 and TRBJ2-3; D gene unclear. The V gene's germline CDR1 is LNHNV and CDR2 YYDKDF (reference sequence). The CDR3 covers 15 residues. V shed 4 bases and J shed 1 base, with 12 bases lying between them. The CDR3, as DNA: TGTGCCACCAGCACCCCTCTGGCAGGCACAGATACGCAGTATTTT. Protein sequence: CATSTPLAGTDTQYF.

This chain uses TRBV5-1 with TRBJ2-3, with D tentatively TRBD1 (6 bases). The germline V gene encodes CDR1 SGHRS and CDR2 YFSETQ. V was clipped by 3 bases and J by 4 bases, with 12 bases between them. This CDR3 region has 14 residues. CDR3 DNA sequence: TGCGCCAGCAGCTCTGGACAGCACCCAGATACGCAGTATTTT. Amino acid sequence: CASSSGQHPDTQYF.

V gene TRBV7-2 combines with J gene TRBJ2-6, with D possibly matching TRBD1 (6 bases). The CDR3 spans 15 residues. V was pared by 4 bases and J by 2 bases, with 9 bases between. In germline, CDR1 is SGHTA, CDR2 FQGNSA. This chain's CDR3 is CASSSQGPGANVLTF. Here the CDR3 DNA reads TGTGCCAGCAGCTCACAGGGCCCTGGGGCCAACGTCCTGACTTTC.

The chain combines TRBV28 with TRBJ2-7; tentatively, D is TRBD2 (6 bases). The CDR3 is made up of 14 amino acids. Trimming took 2 bases from V and 2 from J, leaving 10 bases between them. CDR1 MDHEN and CDR2 SYDVKM come from the germline V gene. This CDR3 is CASSLIGGTYEQYF. The DNA of the CDR3 is TGTGCCAGCAGTTTAATTGGGGGGACCTACGAGCAGTACTTC.

This sequence joins TRBV5-4 and TRBJ1-1; D is possibly TRBD1 (6 bases). V lost 5 bases and J lost 1, with 24 bases in between. Per germline, CDR1 SGHNT and CDR2 YYREEE (reference sequence). The length of the CDR3 is 18 residues. This CDR3 reads CASSRNPGTQIGNTEAFF. As DNA, the CDR3 is TGTGCCAGCAGTCGAAACCCCGGGACACAGATTGGGAACACTGAAGCTTTCTTT.

The chain recombines TRBV19 with TRBJ1-3, with 7 bases lining up with TRBD1. Germline CDR1 LNHDA, CDR2 SQIVND (reference sequence). After removal of 4 bases from V and 0 bases from J, the junction contained 6 bases not matched to a gene. The CDR3 totals 16 residues. The CDR3 nucleotides read TGTGCCAGTAGTACCGACAGGGCTGTCTCTGGAAACACCATATATTTT. Encoded protein: CASSTDRAVSGNTIYF.

The chain combines TRBV19 with TRBJ1-3, with unresolved D. The CDR3 runs to 15 residues. Germline CDR1 reads LNHDA; CDR2 reads SQIVND (reference sequence). Trimming removed 3 bases at V and 2 bases at J, with 11 bases between. The DNA of the CDR3 is TGTGCCAGTAGTATGGTAGAGCCGGCTGGAAACACCATATATTTT. Translation: CASSMVEPAGNTIYF.

The V call is TRBV7-2, the J call TRBJ2-2; D might be TRBD1 (6 bases). The CDR3 covers 14 residues. V was trimmed by 1 base and J by 6 bases, leaving 9 bases between them. Germline CDR1 reads SGHTA; CDR2 reads FQGNSA. CDR3 nucleotide sequence: TGTGCCAGCAGCTTAGTGGGGGCCCCCGGGGAGCTGTTTTTT. Encoded protein: CASSLVGAPGELFF.

The gene calls are TRBV3-1 (or the pseudogene TRBV3-2) and TRBJ2-7; 9 bases agree with TRBD1. The CDR3 sequence is 15 residues long. From germline, CDR1 is LGHDT and CDR2 YNNKEL (reference sequence). The V and J ends lost 5 bases and 1 base, in that order; junction bases with no gene match: 6. The CDR3 loop reads CASSDPGTGSYEQYF. Here the CDR3 DNA reads TGTGCCAGCAGCGACCCCGGGACAGGGTCCTACGAGCAGTACTTC.

This clone showed up just once. This chain uses TRBV11-3 with TRBJ2-7; 7 bases match TRBD2. V trimming: 0 bases; J trimming: 3 bases; junction bases outside the gene matches: 5. In germline, CDR1 is SGHNT, CDR2 YENEEA. This CDR3 is 15 amino acids long. CDR3 protein: CASSLDGRGSYEQYF. DNA for the CDR3: TGTGCCAGCAGCTTAGATGGTCGCGGGAGCTACGAGCAGTACTTC.

J is TRBJ2-7 and V is TRBV28; the D gene is possibly TRBD2 (5 bases). Between the trimmed V and J ends, which lost 3 bases and 2 bases, there was a span of 17 bases. The CDR3 has 16 residues. Germline loops: CDR1 MDHEN, CDR2 SYDVKM. CDR3 coding DNA: TGTGCCAGCAGTTTTATAGGAGGTTCCAGGCCCTACGAGCAGTACTTC. Amino acid sequence: CASSFIGGSRPYEQYF. The whole variable domain, filled in from reference TRBV28 and TRBJ2-7, reads DVKVTQSSRYLVKRTGEKVFLECVQDMDHENMFWYRQDPGLGLRLIYFSYDVKMKEKGDIPEGYSVSREKKERFSLILESASTNQTSMYLCASSFIGGSRPYEQYFGPGTRLTVT.

The chain links TRBV28 to TRBJ1-4; 9 bases are shared with TRBD1. Trimming removed 6 bases from V and 7 bases from J; junction bases left unmatched: 6. CDR3 size: 14 residues. CDR1 is MDHEN, CDR2 SYDVKM, per germline. CDR3 DNA: TGTGCCAGCAGACAGGGGGCGTCGGGTGAAAAACTGTTTTTT. Translating it yields CASRQGASGEKLFF. The full variable domain, its missing parts supplied by reference TRBV28 and TRBJ1-4, is DVKVTQSSRYLVKRTGEKVFLECVQDMDHENMFWYRQDPGLGLRLIYFSYDVKMKEKGDIPEGYSVSREKKERFSLILESASTNQTSMYLCASRQGASGEKLFFGSGTQLSVL.

The V call is TRBV29-1, the J call TRBJ2-7, with 11 bases lining up with TRBD1. This CDR3 contains 13 residues. Germline V gene sequence: CDR1 SQVTM, CDR2 ANQGSEA. Trimming removed 7 bases from V and 5 bases from J; junction bases left unmatched: 7. Here the CDR3 reads CSAPDRGLHEQYF. The CDR3 DNA is TGCAGCGCTCCGGACAGGGGGCTCCACGAGCAGTACTTC.